This T cell receptor beta chain was identified in a study of shared clonotypes between healthy human individuals. Whole-study results and caveats: Sampling covered blood only; tissue repertoires likely differ.

Trimming pared 2 bases from V and 1 base from J, leaving 5 bases between. The CDR3 totals 13 residues. Germline V gives CDR1 SGHTA, CDR2 FQGTGA. Among the donors, all were Caucasian adults who lived in Nashville, Tennessee. With unsorted samples, genomic DNA was obtained from tens of millions of PBMCs. Deep level was the assay's run setting. This table comes from immunoSEQ multiplex PCR, and its TCRdb copy is limited to in-frame clones, with some not included. The sample lists about 490,000 clones, 76% occurring once. Remarks on this clone: Its target is not known.

This chain joins TRBV7-3 and TRBJ1-1; no firm D call. Material: PBMCs. The TCR was taken from a woman aged 35 to 49 in good health. Some clones in this sample may be carry-over from other donors' samples. Written as DNA, the CDR3 is TGTGCCAGCAGCTTAGGCAAGAACACTGAAGCTTTCTTT. It encodes CASSLGKNTEAFF.